This entry is about one T cell receptor beta chain. Its target is not known. This same CDR3 is encoded by further DNA sequences in the sample. This CDR3 region has 13 residues. Trimming took 5 bases from V and 4 from J, leaving 11 bases between them. Germline assignment: CDR1 MNHNY and CDR2 SVGAGI (reference sequence). 13 Jbeta primers and 60 Vbeta primers were used for the PCR. Produced via immunoSEQ multiplex PCR; TCRdb's table is partial and in-frame only. The sample carries some 120,000 clones, roughly 68% recorded once. The sample originates from a study of cytomegalovirus exposure and HLA in healthy donors. Healthy donors of bone marrow made up the group. Study findings and constraints: As a later analysis revealed, most CMV-associated TCR beta chains appeared HLA-restricted.

The rearrangement uses TRBV6-6 and TRBJ1-1; D is possibly TRBD1 (5 bases). This clonotype was obtained from a woman aged 30 to 39 in good health and CMV-seronegative. Sequencing was carried out using PBMCs. CDR3 nucleotides: TGTGCCAGCAGTAGTGGGGGGAGCACTGAAGCTTTCTTT. It codes for CASSSGGSTEAFF.